This passage covers 8 T cell receptor beta chains from one sample sequenced in a study of blood T cell repertoires in COVID-19. Data came from immunoSEQ multiplex PCR; TCRdb stores just in-frame clones and leaves some out. This table holds 50,000 to 60,000 clones, 85% found once. Sequenced sample: peripheral blood. These receptors all stem from a human donor in a cohort sampled during active COVID-19.

The chain joins TRBV6-2 or TRBV6-3 to TRBJ1-1; no clear D. V was shortened by 0 bases and J by 1 base, with 9 bases between the two germline ends. Per germline, CDR1 MNHEY and CDR2 SVGEGT. The CDR3 consists of 15 residues. The CDR3 DNA follows: TGTGCCAGCAGTTACTCTTTACTTGGGAACACTGAAGCTTTCTTT. Translating it yields CASSYSLLGNTEAFF.

V is TRBV6-6 and J is TRBJ2-5; D ambiguous. CDR3 length: 14 residues. With 0 bases removed from V and 5 bases from J, the gap between germline ends came to 10 bases. Germline V lookup: CDR1 MNHNY, CDR2 SVGAGI (reference sequence). CDR3: CASSYSEPGETQYF. The CDR3 nucleotides read TGTGCCAGCAGTTACTCGGAGCCTGGGGAGACCCAGTACTTC.

This chain uses TRBV5-8 with TRBJ2-1; 8 bases are a match to TRBD2. J lost 8 bases, V lost 0 bases, and 10 bases had no gene match. The germline CDR1 and CDR2 sequences are SGHTS and YDEGEE. There are 16 residues in the CDR3. The CDR3 nucleotides read TGTGCCAGCAGCTTGGCCGGAGGGACTAGTGGGTATGAGCAGTTCTTC. It is translated as CASSLAGGTSGYEQFF. The full variable domain, in which reference TRBV5-8 and TRBJ2-1 provide the parts outside the CDR3, is EAGVTQSPTHLIKTRGQQATLRCSPISGHTSVYWYQQALGLGLQFLLWYDEGEERNRGNFPPRFSGRQFPNYSSELNVNALELEDSALYLCASSLAGGTSGYEQFFGPGTRLTVL.

The V gene is TRBV12-3 or TRBV12-4, the J gene TRBJ2-1; no firm D call. The V end lost 10 bases, the J end lost 3 bases, and 13 bases lay between the germline ends. CDR3 length equals 13 residues. The CDR3 DNA is TGTGCCACCGTTGCGTCGTACTACAATGAGCAGTTCTTC. As protein: CATVASYYNEQFF.

The gene calls are TRBV29-1 and TRBJ2-3; 8 bases line up with TRBD1. After removal of 3 bases from V and 4 bases from J, the junction contained 18 bases not matched to a gene. The germline gives CDR1 SQVTM, CDR2 ANQGSEA. This CDR3 region has 18 residues. CDR3 amino acids: CSVDPTPGRGLRSDTQYF. The CDR3 DNA follows: TGCAGCGTTGACCCCACCCCGGGCAGGGGGCTTAGGTCAGATACGCAGTATTTT.

In its sample, this clone was seen a few times. The J gene is TRBJ2-2, the V gene TRBV7-3; D unclear. The length of the CDR3 is 12 residues. Germline CDR1 reads SGHTA; CDR2 reads FQGTGA. The germline V and J ends were trimmed by 0 bases and 7 bases, with 3 bases remaining between them. The CDR3: CASSLTYGELFF. The CDR3 DNA is TGTGCCAGCAGCTTAACCTACGGGGAGCTGTTTTTT.

The rearrangement uses TRBV7-6 and TRBJ2-7, with 8 bases lining up with TRBD2. CDR1 is SGHVS, CDR2 FNYEAQ, per germline. V dropped 5 bases and J dropped 0; count of bases not matched to a gene: 6. The CDR3 is 15 residues long. CDR3 nucleotides: TGTGCCAGCAGCGGTTCGGCGGGAGGCTCCTACGAGCAGTACTTC. Protein sequence: CASSGSAGGSYEQYF.

J is TRBJ2-1 and V is TRBV30; possibly TRBD1 for D (7 bases). The V and J ends lost 2 bases and 6 bases respectively, with 17 bases between them. The CDR3 is 15 residues long. Germline loops: CDR1 GTSNPN, CDR2 SVGIG (reference sequence). CDR3 coding DNA: TGTGCCTGGAGTAGAAGGCGTCAGGGGGGCAATGAGCAGTTCTTC. Translated, it gives CAWSRRRQGGNEQFF. The whole variable domain, remainder taken from reference TRBV30 and TRBJ2-1, is SQTIHQWPATLVQPVGSPLSLECTVEGTSNPNLYWYRQAAGRGLQLLFYSVGIGQISSEVPQNLSASRPQDRQFILSSKKLLLSDSGFYLCAWSRRRQGGNEQFFGPGTRLTVL.